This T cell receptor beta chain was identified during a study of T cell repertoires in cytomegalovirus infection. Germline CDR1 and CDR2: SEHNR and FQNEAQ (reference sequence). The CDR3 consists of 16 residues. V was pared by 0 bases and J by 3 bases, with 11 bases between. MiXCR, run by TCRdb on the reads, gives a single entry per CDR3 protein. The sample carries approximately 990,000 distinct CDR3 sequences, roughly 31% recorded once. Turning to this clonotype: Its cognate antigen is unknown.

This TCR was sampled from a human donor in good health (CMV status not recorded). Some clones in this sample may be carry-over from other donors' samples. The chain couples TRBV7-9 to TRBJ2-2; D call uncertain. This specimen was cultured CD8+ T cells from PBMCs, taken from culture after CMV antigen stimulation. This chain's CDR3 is CASSLAGWRDTGELFF. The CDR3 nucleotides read TGTGCCAGCAGCTTAGCAGGGTGGCGTGACACCGGGGAGCTGTTTTTT.